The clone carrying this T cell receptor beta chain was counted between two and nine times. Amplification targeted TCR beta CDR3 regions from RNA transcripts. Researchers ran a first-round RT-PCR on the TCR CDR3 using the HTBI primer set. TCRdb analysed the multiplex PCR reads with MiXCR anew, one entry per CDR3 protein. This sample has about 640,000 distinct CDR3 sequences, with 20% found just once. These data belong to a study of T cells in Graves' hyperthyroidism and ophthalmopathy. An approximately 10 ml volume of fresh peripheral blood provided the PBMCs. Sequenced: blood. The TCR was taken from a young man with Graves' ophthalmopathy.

The CDR3 coding sequence is TGCAGTGCTAGAAAAGGTCTTTCAGGGGTCCAGTCTGGAAACACCATATATTTT. Its protein is CSARKGLSGVQSGNTIYF. V is TRBV20-1 and J is TRBJ1-3; TRBD1 is a possible D gene (6 bases). Per germline, CDR1 DFQATT and CDR2 SNEGSKA (reference sequence). CDR3 length equals 18 residues. Trimming left V 2 bases short and J 1 base short, with 21 bases between.